This T cell receptor beta chain was sequenced during a study of cytomegalovirus exposure and HLA in healthy donors. For the study at large: Of all 380 or so donors who were genotyped, about 80% belonged to the Caucasian-associated ancestry cluster.

Study findings and constraints: Another analysis was done later, and it associated fewer than 20,000 TCR beta sequences with HLA alleles at 0.05 false discovery rate.

This PCR relied on a set of 60 Vbeta primers and 13 Jbeta primers. Repertoires were generated with immunoSEQ multiplex PCR, while TCRdb's copy carries only in-frame clones and drops some. The sample holds over 150,000 clones, less than 85% seen once. V was trimmed by 5 bases and J by 6 bases, leaving 10 bases between them. CDR1 and CDR2 from the germline V gene are SGHVS and FNYEAQ. The CDR3 contains 12 residues. With regard to this clone: No antigen is known for it.

The sequencing input was PBMCs. This TCR derives from a man aged 18 to 29 in good health and CMV-seronegative. This chain uses TRBV7-6 with TRBJ1-2, with D unclear. CDR3 region: CASSPITDGYTF. For the CDR3, the DNA is TGTGCCAGCAGCCCGATCACAGATGGCTACACCTTC.